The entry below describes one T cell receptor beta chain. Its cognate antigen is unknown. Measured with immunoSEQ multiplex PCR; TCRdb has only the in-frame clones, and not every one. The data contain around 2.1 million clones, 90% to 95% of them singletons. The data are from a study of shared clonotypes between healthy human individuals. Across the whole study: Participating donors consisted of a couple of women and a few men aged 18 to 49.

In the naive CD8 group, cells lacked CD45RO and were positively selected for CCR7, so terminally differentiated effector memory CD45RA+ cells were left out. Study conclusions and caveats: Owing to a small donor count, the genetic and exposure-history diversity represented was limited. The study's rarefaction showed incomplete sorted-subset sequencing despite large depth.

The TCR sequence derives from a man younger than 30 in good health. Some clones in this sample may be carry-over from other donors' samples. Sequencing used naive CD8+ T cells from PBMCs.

CDR3 sequence: CASSFQAGAYEQYF. The CDR3 DNA reads as TGCGCCAGCAGCTTCCAAGCGGGAGCCTACGAGCAGTACTTC. The rearrangement links TRBV4-1 to TRBJ2-7, with 8 bases identical to TRBD2. This CDR3 contains 14 residues. From germline, CDR1 is MGHRA and CDR2 YSYEKL. With 5 bases clipped from V and 2 bases from J, the junction kept 5 bases outside the gene matches.